This TCR beta chain was sequenced for a study of OX40 agonist ivuxolimab in advanced cancers. Study-level background: Ivuxolimab doses were 0.01, 0.1, 0.3, 1.5, 3 or 10 mg/kg every 2 weeks.

Autoimmune disease history or systemic immunosuppression barred patients. Repertoires were generated with immunoSEQ multiplex PCR, while TCRdb's copy carries only in-frame clones and drops some. The data show about 69,000 clones, about four fifths seen once. On this clone: Its specificity is not known.

The V gene's germline CDR1 is SGHRS and CDR2 YFSETQ. Trimming cost V 2 bases and J 4 bases; bases outside gene matches: 8. The CDR3 spans 16 residues. Findings of the study overall: Certain nonresponding patients likewise had low normalized T-cell clonal expansion.

This TCR came from an adult with an advanced solid tumor such as melanoma, head and neck, liver or kidney cancer. The source was CD4+ or CD8+ T cells sorted from blood, collected in a trial of the OX40 agonist ivuxolimab. V usage is TRBV5-1 and J usage is TRBJ2-5; TRBD2 aligns across 10 bases. As DNA, the CDR3 is TGCGCCAGCAGCTTAGAGCGGGGGGGCCGAGTAGAGACCCAGTACTTC. Translated: CASSLERGGRVETQYF.